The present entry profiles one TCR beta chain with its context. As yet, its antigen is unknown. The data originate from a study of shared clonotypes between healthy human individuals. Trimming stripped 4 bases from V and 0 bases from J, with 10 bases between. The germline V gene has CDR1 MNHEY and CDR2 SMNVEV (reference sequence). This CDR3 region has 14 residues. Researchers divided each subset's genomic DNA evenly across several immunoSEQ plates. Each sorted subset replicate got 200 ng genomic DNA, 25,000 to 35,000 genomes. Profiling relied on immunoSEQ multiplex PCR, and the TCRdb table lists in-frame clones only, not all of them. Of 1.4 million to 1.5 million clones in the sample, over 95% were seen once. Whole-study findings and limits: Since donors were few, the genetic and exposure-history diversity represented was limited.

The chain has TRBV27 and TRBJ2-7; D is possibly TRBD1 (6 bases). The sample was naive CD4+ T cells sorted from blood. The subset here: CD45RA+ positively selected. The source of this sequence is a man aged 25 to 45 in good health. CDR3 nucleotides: TGTGCCAGCAGTTACAGGGTTTTCTCCTACGAGCAGTACTTC. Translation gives CASSYRVFSYEQYF.